These 13 T cell receptor beta chains were sequenced from one sample in a study of blood T cells in healthy people across ages. Using a J-beta primer mix together with a sample-barcoded 5' primer, a second PCR was run for about 6 to 11 cycles. TCRdb fed the 5' RACE reads into MiXCR, producing one record per CDR3 protein. The sample lists roughly 1,700,000 distinct CDR3 sequences; roughly 30% were seen once. The specimen sequenced was blood. Source of these receptors: a woman aged 30 to 39 in good health.

This clonotype was detected only a few times. The chain links TRBV12-3 or TRBV12-4 to TRBJ2-1; 7 bases line up with TRBD1. Gene TRBJ2-7 matches the end of the DNA better, so the J call may be wrong. This CDR3 comprises 15 residues. In nucleotides, the CDR3 is TGTGCCAGCAGTCAGGGGGAATTCTCCTACAATGAGCAGTACTTC. Translating gives CASSQGEFSYNEQYF.

The chain links TRBV7-9 to TRBJ1-2, with 11 bases identical to TRBD1. Germline loops: CDR1 SEHNR, CDR2 FQNEAQ (reference sequence). The CDR3 spans 17 residues. Losses at the gene ends were 5 bases for V and 0 bases for J; bases not matched to a gene: 8. CDR3: CASSPRDRGDTNYGYTF. In nucleotides, the CDR3 is TGTGCCAGCAGCCCCCGGGACAGGGGGGACACTAACTATGGCTACACCTTC.

In its sample, this clonotype was seen many times. The V gene is TRBV20-1, the J gene TRBJ1-2; perhaps TRBD1 as D (5 bases). The V end lost 1 base, the J end lost 3 bases, and 12 bases lay between the germline ends. In germline, CDR1 is DFQATT, CDR2 SNEGSKA (reference sequence). The CDR3 has 14 amino acids. This chain's CDR3 is CSARGGTVYYGYTF. Written as DNA, the CDR3 is TGCAGTGCTAGAGGGGGGACCGTTTACTATGGCTACACCTTC.

The chain combines TRBV7-2 with TRBJ2-1, with 7 bases matching TRBD2. The ends lost 5 bases at V and 0 bases at J; junction bases unmatched: 13. This CDR3 has 18 amino acids. Germline-derived CDR1 and CDR2 are SGHTA and FQGNSA. CDR3 bases: TGTGCCAGCAGCATTAACCCCGCTCCGGGGGGCTCCTACAATGAGCAGTTCTTC. Translated: CASSINPAPGGSYNEQFF.

The count of this clonotype is one. The chain joins TRBV5-1 to TRBJ2-2; TRBD1 might be the D (7 bases). The CDR3 has 16 amino acids. V was shortened by 4 bases and J by 4 bases, with 17 bases between the two germline ends. CDR1 and CDR2 from the germline V gene are SGHRS and YFSETQ. CDR3 in amino acids: CASSPEAGQSTGELFF. In nucleotides, the CDR3 is TGCGCCAGCAGCCCGGAGGCGGGACAGAGCACCGGGGAGCTGTTTTTT.

In its sample, this clonotype was seen a few times. The DNA for the CDR3 is TGTGCCAGCAGCTCGCAGGGGCTCCCCTTAGCCGGCTACACCTTC. As protein: CASSSQGLPLAGYTF. The chain couples TRBV7-2 to TRBJ1-2, with D perhaps TRBD1 (6 bases). The germline CDR1 and CDR2 sequences are SGHTA and FQGNSA. The CDR3 sequence is 15 residues long. The V end was cut by 4 bases, the J end by 8 bases, with 20 bases between.

The V and J genes are TRBV20-1 and TRBJ1-5; 10 bases align to TRBD1. CDR3 length: 13 amino acids. From germline, CDR1 is DFQATT and CDR2 SNEGSKA (reference sequence). With V trimmed by 3 bases and J by 9 bases, 5 bases remained unmatched. The CDR3 region is CSASRQGARPQHF. For the CDR3, the DNA is TGCAGTGCTAGTAGACAGGGGGCGCGGCCCCAGCATTTT.

This clonotype has only a few counts. The V call is TRBV28, the J call TRBJ2-3; TRBD1 might be the D (6 bases). Germline V gene sequence: CDR1 MDHEN, CDR2 SYDVKM. The CDR3 is 15 amino acids. V shed 3 bases and J shed 0 bases, with 10 bases lying between them. The CDR3: CASSLVRGSTDTQYF. The CDR3 region has the DNA TGTGCCAGCAGTTTGGTGAGGGGGAGCACAGATACGCAGTATTTT.

The V gene is TRBV6-5, the J gene TRBJ2-3, with 9 bases lining up with TRBD2. In germline, CDR1 is MNHEY, CDR2 SVGAGI. V shed 6 bases and J 4 bases; nucleotides not matched to a gene: 8. The CDR3 covers 15 residues. The CDR3 here is CASSSLAGPADTQYF. Written as DNA, the CDR3 is TGTGCCAGCAGCTCACTAGCGGGCCCCGCAGATACGCAGTATTTT.

This CDR3 is CSAARVFNTEAFF. CDR3 in DNA: TGCAGCGCGGCCAGGGTTTTTAACACTGAAGCTTTCTTT. The chain employs TRBV29-1 and TRBJ1-1, with TRBD1 as a possible D gene (5 bases). Trimming stripped 7 bases from V and 2 bases from J, with 14 bases between. CDR3 size: 13 residues. Germline lookup yields CDR1 SQVTM and CDR2 ANQGSEA.

The chain employs TRBV5-1 and TRBJ2-1; D may be TRBD2 (5 bases). The ends were cut back, 1 base at V and 4 bases at J, with 15 bases in the middle. The CDR3 has 16 residues. Germline V CDR1 and CDR2: SGHRS, YFSETQ. The CDR3 DNA is TGCGCCAGCAGCTTGACCGCGCCGAGGGAGTACAATGAGCAGTTCTTC. Amino acid sequence: CASSLTAPREYNEQFF.

The count of this clonotype is one. This sequence may be a read error, since a much larger clone differs from it by one base. No conserved phenylalanine or tryptophan is present at the end of the CDR3, so a read error is the likely explanation. The V and J genes are TRBV10-3 and TRBJ2-3, with 7 bases identical to TRBD2. V shed 0 bases and J 1 base; nucleotides not matched to a gene: 1. CDR1 is ENHRY and CDR2 is SYGVKD in the germline V gene. This CDR3 region has 15 residues. CDR3 bases: TGTGCCATCAGTGAGTCTAGCGGGCGCACAGATACGCAGTATTTG. Translating gives CAISESSGRTDTQYL.

The chain combines TRBV2 with TRBJ2-1; TRBD2 agrees at 7 bases. J gave up 0 bases and V 8 bases, and 19 bases lay outside the gene matches. Germline V gene lookup returns CDR1 SNHLY and CDR2 FYNNEI. The CDR3 runs to 19 residues. CDR3 residues: CASSWARGDSGSSYNEQFF. The DNA of the CDR3 is TGTGCCAGCTCCTGGGCACGGGGGGATAGCGGATCCTCCTACAATGAGCAGTTCTTC.